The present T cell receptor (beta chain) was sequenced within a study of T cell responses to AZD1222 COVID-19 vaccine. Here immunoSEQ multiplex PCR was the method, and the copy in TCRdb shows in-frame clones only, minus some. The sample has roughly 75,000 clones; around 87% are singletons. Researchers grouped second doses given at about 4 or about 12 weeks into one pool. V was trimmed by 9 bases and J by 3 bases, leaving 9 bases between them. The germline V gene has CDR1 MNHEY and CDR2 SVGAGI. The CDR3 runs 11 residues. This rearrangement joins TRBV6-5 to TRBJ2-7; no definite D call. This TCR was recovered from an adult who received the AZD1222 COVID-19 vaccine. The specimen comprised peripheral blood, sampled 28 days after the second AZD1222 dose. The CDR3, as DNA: TGTGCCAGTCTTTCCGTCTACGAGCAGTACTTC. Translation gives CASLSVYEQYF.